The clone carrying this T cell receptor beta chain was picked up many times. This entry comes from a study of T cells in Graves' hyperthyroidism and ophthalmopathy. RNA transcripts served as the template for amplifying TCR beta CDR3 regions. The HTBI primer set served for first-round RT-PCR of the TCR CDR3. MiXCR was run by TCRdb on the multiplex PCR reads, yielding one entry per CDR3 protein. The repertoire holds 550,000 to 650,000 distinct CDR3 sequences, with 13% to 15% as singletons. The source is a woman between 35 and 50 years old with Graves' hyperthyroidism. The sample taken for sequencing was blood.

CDR3 DNA sequence: TGTGCCAGCAGTGGGGGAGGGGGCACTGAAGCTTTCTTT. It translates to CASSGGGGTEAFF. V and J are TRBV6-1 and TRBJ1-1; D is perhaps TRBD1 (6 bases). The germline CDR1 and CDR2 sequences are MNHNS and SASEGT. The CDR3 contains 13 residues. Trimming took 4 bases from V and 4 from J, leaving 10 bases between them.